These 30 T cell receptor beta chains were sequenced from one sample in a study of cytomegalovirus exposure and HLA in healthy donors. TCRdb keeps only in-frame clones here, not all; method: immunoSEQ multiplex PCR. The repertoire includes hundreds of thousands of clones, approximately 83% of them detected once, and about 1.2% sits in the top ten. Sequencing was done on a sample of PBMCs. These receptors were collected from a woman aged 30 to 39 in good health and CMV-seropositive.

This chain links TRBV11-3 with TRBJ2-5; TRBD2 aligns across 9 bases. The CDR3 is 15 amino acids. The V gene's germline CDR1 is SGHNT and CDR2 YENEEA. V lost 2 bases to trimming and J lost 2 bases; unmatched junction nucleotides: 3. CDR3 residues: CASSLLAGTQETQYF. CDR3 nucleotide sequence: TGTGCCAGCAGCTTACTAGCGGGGACTCAAGAGACCCAGTACTTC.

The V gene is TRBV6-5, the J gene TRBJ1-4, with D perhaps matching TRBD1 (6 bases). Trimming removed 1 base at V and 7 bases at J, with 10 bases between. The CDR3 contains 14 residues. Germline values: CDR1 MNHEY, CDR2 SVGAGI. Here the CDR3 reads CASSYLGASEKLFF. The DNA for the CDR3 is TGTGCCAGCAGTTACTTGGGGGCGAGTGAAAAACTGTTTTTT.

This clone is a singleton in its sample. The CDR3 here is CASSMWESPYGYTF. The CDR3 DNA reads as TGTGCCAGCAGCATGTGGGAGAGTCCCTATGGCTACACCTTC. The gene calls are TRBV27 and TRBJ1-2; D remains unclear. Germline CDR1 and CDR2: MNHEY and SMNVEV (reference sequence). Trimming pared 6 bases from V and 4 bases from J, leaving 15 bases between. The CDR3 length is 14 residues.

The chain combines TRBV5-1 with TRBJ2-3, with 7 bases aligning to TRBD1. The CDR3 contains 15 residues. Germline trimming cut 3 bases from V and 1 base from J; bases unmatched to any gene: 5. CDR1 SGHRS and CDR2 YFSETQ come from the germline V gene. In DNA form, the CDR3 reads TGCGCCAGCAGCTCACCCGGACAGGGCACAGATACGCAGTATTTT. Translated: CASSSPGQGTDTQYF.

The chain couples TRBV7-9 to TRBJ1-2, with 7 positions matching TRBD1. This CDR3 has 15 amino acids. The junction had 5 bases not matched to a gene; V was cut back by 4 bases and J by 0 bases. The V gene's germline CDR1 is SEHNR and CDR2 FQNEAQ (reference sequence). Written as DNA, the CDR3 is TGTGCCAGCAGCTACGACAGGGCGGCTAACTATGGCTACACCTTC. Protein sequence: CASSYDRAANYGYTF. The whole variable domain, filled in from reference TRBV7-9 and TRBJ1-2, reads DTGVSQNPRHKITKRGQNVTFRCDPISEHNRLYWYRQTLGQGPEFLTYFQNEAQLEKSRLLSDRFSAERPKGSFSTLEIQRTEQGDSAMYLCASSYDRAANYGYTFGSGTRLTVV.

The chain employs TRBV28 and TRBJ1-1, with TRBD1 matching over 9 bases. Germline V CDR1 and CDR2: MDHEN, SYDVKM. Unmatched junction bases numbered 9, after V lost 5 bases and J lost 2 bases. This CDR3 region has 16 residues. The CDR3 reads CASSPYLTGGNTEAFF. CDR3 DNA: TGTGCCAGCAGTCCGTACTTGACAGGGGGTAACACTGAAGCTTTCTTT.

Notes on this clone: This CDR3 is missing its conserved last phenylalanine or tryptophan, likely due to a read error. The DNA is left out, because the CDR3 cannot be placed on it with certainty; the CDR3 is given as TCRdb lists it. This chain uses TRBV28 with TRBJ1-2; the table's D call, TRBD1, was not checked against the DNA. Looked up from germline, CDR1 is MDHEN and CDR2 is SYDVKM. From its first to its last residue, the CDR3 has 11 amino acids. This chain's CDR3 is CASIGTGGSGL.

In DNA form, the CDR3 reads TGTGCCAGCAGCTCGAGGACGGGACTCTCTGGAAACACCATATATTTT. Protein sequence: CASSSRTGLSGNTIYF. The rearrangement joins TRBV11-2 to TRBJ1-3, with D perhaps TRBD1 (5 bases). Germline assignment: CDR1 SGHAT and CDR2 FQNNGV. The V end lost 4 bases, the J end lost 0 bases, and 13 bases lay between the germline ends. CDR3 size: 16 residues.

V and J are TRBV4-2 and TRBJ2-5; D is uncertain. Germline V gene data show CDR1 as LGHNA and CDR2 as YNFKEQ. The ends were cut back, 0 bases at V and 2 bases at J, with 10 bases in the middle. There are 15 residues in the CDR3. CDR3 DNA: TGTGCCAGCAGCCAAGATGGCACAATTCAAGAGACCCAGTACTTC. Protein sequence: CASSQDGTIQETQYF.

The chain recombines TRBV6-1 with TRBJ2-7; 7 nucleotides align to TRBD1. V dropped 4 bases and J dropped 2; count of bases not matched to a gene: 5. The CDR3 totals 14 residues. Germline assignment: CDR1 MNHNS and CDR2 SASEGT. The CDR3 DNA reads TGTGCCAGCAGTGGACAGGGCGGGCCCTACGAGCAGTACTTC. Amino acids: CASSGQGGPYEQYF.

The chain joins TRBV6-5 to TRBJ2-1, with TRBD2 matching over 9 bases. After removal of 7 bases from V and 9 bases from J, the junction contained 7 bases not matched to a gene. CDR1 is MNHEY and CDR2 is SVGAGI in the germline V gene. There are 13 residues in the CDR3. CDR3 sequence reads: CASNLAGDSEQFF. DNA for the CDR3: TGTGCCAGCAATTTAGCGGGAGACAGTGAGCAGTTCTTC.

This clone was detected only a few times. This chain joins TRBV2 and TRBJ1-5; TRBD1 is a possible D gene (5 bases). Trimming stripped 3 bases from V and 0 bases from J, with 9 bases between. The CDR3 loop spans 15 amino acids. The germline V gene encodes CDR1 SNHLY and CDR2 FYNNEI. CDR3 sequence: CASSEWGSSNQPQHF. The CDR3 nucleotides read TGTGCCAGCAGTGAGTGGGGCTCTAGCAATCAGCCCCAGCATTTT. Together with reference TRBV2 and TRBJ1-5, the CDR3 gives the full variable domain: EPEVTQTPSHQVTQMGQEVILRCVPISNHLYFYWYRQILGQKVEFLVSFYNNEISEKSEIFDDQFSVERPDGSNFTLKIRSTKLEDSAMYFCASSEWGSSNQPQHFGDGTRLSIL.

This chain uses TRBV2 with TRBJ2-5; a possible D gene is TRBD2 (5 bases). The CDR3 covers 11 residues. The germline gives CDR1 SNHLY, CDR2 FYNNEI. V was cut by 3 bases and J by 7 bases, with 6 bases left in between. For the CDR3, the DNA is TGTGCCAGCAGTGATCGGGGGACCCAGTACTTC. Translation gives CASSDRGTQYF.

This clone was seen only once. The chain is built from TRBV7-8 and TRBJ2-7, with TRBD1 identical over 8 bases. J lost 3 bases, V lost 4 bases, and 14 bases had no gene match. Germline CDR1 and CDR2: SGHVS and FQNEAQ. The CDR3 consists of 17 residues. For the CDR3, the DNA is TGTGCCAGCAGCTCCGGGACAGGATTCGTTTACGACTACGAGCAGTACTTC. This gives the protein CASSSGTGFVYDYEQYF. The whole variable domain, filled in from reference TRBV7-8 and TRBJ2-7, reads GAGVSQSPRYKVAKRGQDVALRCDPISGHVSLFWYQQALGQGPEFLTYFQNEAQLDKSGLPSDRFFAERPEGSVSTLKIQRTQQEDSAVYLCASSSGTGFVYDYEQYFGPGTRLTVT.

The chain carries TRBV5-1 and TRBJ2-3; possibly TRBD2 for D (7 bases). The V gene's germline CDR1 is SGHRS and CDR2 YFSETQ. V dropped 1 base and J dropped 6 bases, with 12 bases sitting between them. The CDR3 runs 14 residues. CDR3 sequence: CASSLSAGADTQYF. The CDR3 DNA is TGCGCCAGCAGCTTGTCGGCGGGGGCGGATACGCAGTATTTT. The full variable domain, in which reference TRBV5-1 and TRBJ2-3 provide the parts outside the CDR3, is KAGVTQTPRYLIKTRGQQVTLSCSPISGHRSVSWYQQTPGQGLQFLFEYFSETQRNKGNFPGRFSGRQFSNSRSEMNVSTLELGDSALYLCASSLSAGADTQYFGPGTRLTVL.

CDR3 protein: CASRTGASGPQHF. The CDR3, as DNA: TGTGCCAGCAGGACAGGCGCCTCGGGGCCCCAGCATTTT. V is TRBV19 and J is TRBJ1-5; 7 bases are a match to TRBD1. V shed 9 bases and J 9 bases; nucleotides not matched to a gene: 11. Looked up from germline, CDR1 is LNHDA and CDR2 is SQIVND (reference sequence). The CDR3 extends over 13 amino acids.

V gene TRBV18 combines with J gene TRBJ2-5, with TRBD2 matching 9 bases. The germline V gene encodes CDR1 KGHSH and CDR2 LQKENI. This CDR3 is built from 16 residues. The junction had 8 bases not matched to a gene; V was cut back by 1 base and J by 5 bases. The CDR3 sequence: CASSPLAGVTQETQYF. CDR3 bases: TGTGCCAGCTCACCACTAGCGGGAGTTACCCAGGAGACCCAGTACTTC. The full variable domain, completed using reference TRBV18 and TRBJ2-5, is NAGVMQNPRHLVRRRGQEARLRCSPMKGHSHVYWYRQLPEEGLKFMVYLQKENIIDESGMPKERFSAEFPKEGPSILRIQQVVRGDSAAYFCASSPLAGVTQETQYFGPGTRLLVL.

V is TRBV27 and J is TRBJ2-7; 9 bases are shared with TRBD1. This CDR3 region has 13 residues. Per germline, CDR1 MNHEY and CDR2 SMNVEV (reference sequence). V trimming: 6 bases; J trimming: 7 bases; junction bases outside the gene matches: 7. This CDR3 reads CASSLQGAGEQYF. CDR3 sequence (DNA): TGTGCCAGCAGCCTACAGGGGGCGGGGGAGCAGTACTTC.

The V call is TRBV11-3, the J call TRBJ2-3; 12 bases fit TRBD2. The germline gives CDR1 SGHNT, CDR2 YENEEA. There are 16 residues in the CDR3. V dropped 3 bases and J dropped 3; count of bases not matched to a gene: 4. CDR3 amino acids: CASSLRLAGVTDTQYF. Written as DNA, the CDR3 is TGTGCCAGCAGCTTGAGACTAGCGGGAGTGACAGATACGCAGTATTTT.

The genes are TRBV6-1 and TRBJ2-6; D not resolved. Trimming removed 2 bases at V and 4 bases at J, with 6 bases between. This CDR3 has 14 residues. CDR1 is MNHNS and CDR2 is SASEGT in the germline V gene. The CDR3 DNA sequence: TGTGCCAGCAGTGAACCCCGGGGGGCCAACGTCCTGACTTTC. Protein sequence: CASSEPRGANVLTF.

The CDR3 sequence: CASSISGGENIQYF. CDR3 bases: TGTGCCAGTAGTATTTCTGGCGGAGAAAACATTCAGTACTTC. J is TRBJ2-4 and V is TRBV19; D remains unclear. Trimming took 3 bases from V and 5 from J, leaving 11 bases between them. This CDR3 has 14 residues. Germline V CDR1 and CDR2: LNHDA, SQIVND (reference sequence).

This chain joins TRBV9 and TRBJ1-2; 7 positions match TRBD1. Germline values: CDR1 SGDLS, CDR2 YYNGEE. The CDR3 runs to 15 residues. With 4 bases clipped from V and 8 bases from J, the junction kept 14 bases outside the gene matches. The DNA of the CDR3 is TGTGCCAGCAGCCAAAACCCCCGACAGGGAGTAGGCTACACCTTC. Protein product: CASSQNPRQGVGYTF. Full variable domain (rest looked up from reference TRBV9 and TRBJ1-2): DSGVTQTPKHLITATGQRVTLRCSPRSGDLSVYWYQQSLDQGLQFLIQYYNGEERAKGNILERFSAQQFPDLHSELNLSSLELGDSALYFCASSQNPRQGVGYTFGSGTRLTVV.

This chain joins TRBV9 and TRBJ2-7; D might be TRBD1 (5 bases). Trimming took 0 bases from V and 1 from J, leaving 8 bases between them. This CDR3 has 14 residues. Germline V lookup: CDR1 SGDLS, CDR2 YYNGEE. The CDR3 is CASSVAGISYEQYF. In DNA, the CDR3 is TGTGCCAGCAGCGTAGCAGGGATTTCCTACGAGCAGTACTTC.

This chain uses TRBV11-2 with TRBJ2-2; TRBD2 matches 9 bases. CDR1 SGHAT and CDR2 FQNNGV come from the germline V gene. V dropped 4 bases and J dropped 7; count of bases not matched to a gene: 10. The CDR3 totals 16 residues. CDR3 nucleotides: TGTGCCAGCAGCTCCATCATAGCGGGGGCGGGCGGGGAGCTGTTTTTT. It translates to CASSSIIAGAGGELFF.

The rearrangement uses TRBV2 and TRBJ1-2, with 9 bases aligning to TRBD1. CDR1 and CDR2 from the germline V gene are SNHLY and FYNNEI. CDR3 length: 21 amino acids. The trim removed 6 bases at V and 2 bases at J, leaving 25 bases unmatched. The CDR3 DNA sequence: TGTGCCAGCAGGGGGACAGGGTCGGCCCTAAGGGGGCCCAGAAGGAACTATGGCTACACCTTC. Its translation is CASRGTGSALRGPRRNYGYTF.

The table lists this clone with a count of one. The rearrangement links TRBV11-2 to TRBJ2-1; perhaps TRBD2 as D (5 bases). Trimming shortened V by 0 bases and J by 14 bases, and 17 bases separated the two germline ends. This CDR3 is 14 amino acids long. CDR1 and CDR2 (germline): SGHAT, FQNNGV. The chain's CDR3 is CASSLERLAPEKFF. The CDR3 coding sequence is TGTGCCAGCAGCTTAGAAAGGCTAGCCCCTGAAAAGTTCTTC. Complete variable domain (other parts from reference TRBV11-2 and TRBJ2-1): EAGVAQSPRYKIIEKRQSVAFWCNPISGHATLYWYQQILGQGPKLLIQFQNNGVVDDSQLPKDRFSAERLKGVDSTLKIQPAKLEDSAVYLCASSLERLAPEKFFGPGTRLTVL.

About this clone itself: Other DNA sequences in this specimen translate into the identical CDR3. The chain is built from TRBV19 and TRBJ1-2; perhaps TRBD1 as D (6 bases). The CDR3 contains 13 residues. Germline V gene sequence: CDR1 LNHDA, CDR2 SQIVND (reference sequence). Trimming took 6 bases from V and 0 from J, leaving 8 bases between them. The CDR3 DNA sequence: TGTGCCAGTAGGGACAGATCTAACTATGGCTACACCTTC. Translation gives CASRDRSNYGYTF.

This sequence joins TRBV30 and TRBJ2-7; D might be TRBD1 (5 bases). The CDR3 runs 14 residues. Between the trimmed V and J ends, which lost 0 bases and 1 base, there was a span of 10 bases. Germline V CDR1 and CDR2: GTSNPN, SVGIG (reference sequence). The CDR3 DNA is TGTGCCTGGAGTGTCTCGTACAGGTCCTACGAGCAGTACTTC. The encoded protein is CAWSVSYRSYEQYF.

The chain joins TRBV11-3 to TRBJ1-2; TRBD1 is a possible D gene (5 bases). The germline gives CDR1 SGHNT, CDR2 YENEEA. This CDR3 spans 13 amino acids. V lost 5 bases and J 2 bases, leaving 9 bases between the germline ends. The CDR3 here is CASSLQENYGYTF. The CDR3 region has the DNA TGTGCCAGCAGCCTACAGGAAAACTATGGCTACACCTTC. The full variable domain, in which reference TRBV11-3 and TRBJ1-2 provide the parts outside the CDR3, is EAGVVQSPRYKIIEKKQPVAFWCNPISGHNTLYWYLQNLGQGPELLIRYENEEAVDDSQLPKDRFSAERLKGVDSTLKIQPAELGDSAVYLCASSLQENYGYTFGSGTRLTVV.

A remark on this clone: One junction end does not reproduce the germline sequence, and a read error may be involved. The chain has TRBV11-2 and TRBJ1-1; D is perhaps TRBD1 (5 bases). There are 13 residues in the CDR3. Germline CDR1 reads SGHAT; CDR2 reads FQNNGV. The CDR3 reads CASRERGSAATYF. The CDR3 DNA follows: TGTGCCAGCAGGGAAAGGGGTTCGGCAGCGACCTATTTT.